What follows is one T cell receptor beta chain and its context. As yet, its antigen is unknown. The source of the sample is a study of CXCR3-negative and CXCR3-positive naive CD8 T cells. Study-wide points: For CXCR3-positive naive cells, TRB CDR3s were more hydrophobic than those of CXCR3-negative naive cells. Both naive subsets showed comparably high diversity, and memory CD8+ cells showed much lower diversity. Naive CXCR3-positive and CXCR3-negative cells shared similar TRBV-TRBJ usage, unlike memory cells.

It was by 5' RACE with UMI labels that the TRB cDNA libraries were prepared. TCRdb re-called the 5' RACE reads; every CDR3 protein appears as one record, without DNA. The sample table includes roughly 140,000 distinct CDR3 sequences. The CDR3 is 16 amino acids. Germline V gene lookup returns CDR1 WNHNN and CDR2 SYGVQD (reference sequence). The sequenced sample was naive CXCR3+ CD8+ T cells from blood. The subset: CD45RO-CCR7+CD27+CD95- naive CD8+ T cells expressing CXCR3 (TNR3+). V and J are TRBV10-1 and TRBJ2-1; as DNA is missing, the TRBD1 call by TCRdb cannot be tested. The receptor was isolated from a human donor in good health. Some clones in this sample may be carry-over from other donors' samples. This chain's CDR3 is CASRNYRDRAYNEQFF.